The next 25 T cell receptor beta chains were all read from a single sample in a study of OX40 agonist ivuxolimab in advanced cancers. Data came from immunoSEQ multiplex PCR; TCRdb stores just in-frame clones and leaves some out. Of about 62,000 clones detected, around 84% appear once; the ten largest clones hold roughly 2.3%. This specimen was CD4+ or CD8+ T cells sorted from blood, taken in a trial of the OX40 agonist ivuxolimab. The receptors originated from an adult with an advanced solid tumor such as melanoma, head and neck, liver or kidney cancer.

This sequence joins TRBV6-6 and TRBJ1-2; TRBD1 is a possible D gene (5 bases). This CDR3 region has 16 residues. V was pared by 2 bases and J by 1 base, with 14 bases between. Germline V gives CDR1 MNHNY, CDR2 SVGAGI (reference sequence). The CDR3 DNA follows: TGTGCCAGCAGTTACCCCGGACAACACCTTAACTATGGCTACACCTTC. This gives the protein CASSYPGQHLNYGYTF.

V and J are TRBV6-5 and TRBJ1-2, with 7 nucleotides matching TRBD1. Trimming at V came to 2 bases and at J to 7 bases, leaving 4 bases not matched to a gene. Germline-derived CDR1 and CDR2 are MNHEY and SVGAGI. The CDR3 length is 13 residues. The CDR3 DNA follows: TGTGCCAGCAGTTACGCCTACAGGGGTGGCTACACCTTC. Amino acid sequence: CASSYAYRGGYTF.

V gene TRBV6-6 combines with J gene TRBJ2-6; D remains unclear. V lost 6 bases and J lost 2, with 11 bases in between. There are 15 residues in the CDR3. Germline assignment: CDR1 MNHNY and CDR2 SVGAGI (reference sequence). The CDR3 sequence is CASSPTPAGANVLTF. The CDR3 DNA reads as TGTGCCAGCAGCCCGACACCGGCTGGGGCCAACGTCCTGACTTTC.

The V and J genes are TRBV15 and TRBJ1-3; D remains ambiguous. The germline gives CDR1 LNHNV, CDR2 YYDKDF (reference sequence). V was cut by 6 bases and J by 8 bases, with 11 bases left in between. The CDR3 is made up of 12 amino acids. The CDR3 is CATRTGRDTIYF. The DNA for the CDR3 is TGTGCCACCAGGACGGGCCGGGACACCATATATTTT.

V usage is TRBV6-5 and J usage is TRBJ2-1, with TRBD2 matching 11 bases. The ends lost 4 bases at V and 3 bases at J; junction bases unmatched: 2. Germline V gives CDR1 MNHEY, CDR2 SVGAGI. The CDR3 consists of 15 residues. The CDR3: CASSWGTSGYNEQFF. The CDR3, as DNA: TGTGCCAGCAGTTGGGGGACTAGCGGCTACAATGAGCAGTTCTTC.

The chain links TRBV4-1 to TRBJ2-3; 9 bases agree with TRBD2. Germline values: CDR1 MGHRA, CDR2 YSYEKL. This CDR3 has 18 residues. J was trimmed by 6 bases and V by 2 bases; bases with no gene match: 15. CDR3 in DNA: TGCGCCAGCAGCCAAATTATCTATAGCGGGGGAGCCCGGGATACGCAGTATTTT. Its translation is CASSQIIYSGGARDTQYF.

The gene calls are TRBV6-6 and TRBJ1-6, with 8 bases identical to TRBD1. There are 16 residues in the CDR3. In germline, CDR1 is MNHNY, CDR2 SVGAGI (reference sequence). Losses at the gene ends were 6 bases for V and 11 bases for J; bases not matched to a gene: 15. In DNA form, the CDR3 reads TGTGCCAGCAGCGAATCGACCGGGACAGGCTCTGCACCCCTCCACTTT. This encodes CASSESTGTGSAPLHF.

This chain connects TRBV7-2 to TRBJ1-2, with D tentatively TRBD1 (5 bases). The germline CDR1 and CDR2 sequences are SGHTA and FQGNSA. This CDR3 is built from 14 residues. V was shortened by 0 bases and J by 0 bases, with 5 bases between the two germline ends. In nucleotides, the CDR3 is TGTGCCAGCAGCTTAGCGACAGCTAACTATGGCTACACCTTC. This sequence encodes CASSLATANYGYTF.

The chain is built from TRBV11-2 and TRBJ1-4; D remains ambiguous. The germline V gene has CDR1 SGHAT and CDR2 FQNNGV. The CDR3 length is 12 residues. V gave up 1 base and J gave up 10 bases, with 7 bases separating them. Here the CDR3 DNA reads TGTGCCAGCAGCTTAGTCCTGGGAAAACTGTTTTTT. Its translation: CASSLVLGKLFF.

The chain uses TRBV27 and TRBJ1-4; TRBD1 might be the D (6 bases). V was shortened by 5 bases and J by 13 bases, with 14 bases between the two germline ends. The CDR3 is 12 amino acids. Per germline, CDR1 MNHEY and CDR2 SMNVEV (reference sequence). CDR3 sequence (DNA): TGTGCCAGCAGTCCAAACGGGGGCCGACTGTTTTTT. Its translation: CASSPNGGRLFF.

CDR3 region: CASSLTGGYGYTF. Written as DNA, the CDR3 is TGTGCCAGCAGCTTAACAGGGGGCTATGGCTACACCTTC. V usage is TRBV7-3 and J usage is TRBJ1-2; possibly TRBD1 for D (6 bases). This CDR3 has 13 amino acids. Trimming shortened V by 0 bases and J by 4 bases, and 6 bases separated the two germline ends. Germline CDR1 SGHTA, CDR2 FQGTGA.

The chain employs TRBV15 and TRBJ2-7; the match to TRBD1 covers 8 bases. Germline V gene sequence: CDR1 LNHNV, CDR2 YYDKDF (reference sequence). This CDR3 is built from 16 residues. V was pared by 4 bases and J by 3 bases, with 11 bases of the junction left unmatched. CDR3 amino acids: CATSTRGTGSIYEQYF. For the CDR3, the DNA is TGTGCCACCAGCACCCGGGGGACAGGTAGCATCTACGAGCAGTACTTC.

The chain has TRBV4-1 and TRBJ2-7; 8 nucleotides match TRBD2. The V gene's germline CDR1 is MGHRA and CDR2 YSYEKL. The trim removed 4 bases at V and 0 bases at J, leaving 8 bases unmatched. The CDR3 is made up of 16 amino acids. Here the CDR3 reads CASSPLGRGDSYEQYF. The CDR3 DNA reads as TGCGCCAGCAGCCCTCTGGGGCGGGGGGACTCCTACGAGCAGTACTTC.

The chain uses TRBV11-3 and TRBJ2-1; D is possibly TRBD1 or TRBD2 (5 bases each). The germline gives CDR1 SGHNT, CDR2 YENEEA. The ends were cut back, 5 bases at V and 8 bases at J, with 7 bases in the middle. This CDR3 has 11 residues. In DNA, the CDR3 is TGTGCCAGCAGCCGGGGCCATGAGCAGTTCTTC. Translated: CASSRGHEQFF.

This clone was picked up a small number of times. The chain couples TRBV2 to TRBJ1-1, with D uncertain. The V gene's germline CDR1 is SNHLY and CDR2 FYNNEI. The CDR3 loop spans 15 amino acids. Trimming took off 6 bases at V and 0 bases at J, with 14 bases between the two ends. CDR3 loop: CASSLYERLNTEAFF. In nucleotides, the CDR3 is TGTGCCAGCAGCCTTTACGAACGGCTGAACACTGAAGCTTTCTTT.

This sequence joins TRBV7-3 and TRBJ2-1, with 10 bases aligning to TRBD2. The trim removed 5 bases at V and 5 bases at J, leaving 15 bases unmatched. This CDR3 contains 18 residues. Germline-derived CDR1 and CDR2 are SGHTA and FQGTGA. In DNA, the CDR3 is TGTGCCAGCAGCCCAAGGGTGAATAGCGGGGGGTATGACAATGAGCAGTTCTTC. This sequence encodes CASSPRVNSGGYDNEQFF.

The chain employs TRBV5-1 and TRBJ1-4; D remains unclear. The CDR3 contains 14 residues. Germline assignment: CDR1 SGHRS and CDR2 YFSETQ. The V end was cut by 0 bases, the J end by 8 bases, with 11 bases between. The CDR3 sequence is CASSLDGLGEKLFF. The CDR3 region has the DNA TGCGCCAGCAGCTTGGACGGCCTCGGGGAAAAACTGTTTTTT.

CDR3 in DNA: TGTGCCAGCAGCTTAGATCGGGGTACGCAGTATTTT. Translated: CASSLDRGTQYF. V usage is TRBV7-2 and J usage is TRBJ2-3; tentative D call: TRBD2 (5 bases). V lost 1 base and J lost 8, with 7 bases in between. The CDR3 runs 12 residues. Germline CDR1 and CDR2: SGHTA and FQGNSA.

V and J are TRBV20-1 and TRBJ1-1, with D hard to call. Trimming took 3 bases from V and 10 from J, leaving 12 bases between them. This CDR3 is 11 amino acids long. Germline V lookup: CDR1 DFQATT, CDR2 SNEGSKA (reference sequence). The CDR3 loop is CSASMLVGAFF. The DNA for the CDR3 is TGCAGTGCTAGCATGTTGGTGGGAGCTTTCTTT.

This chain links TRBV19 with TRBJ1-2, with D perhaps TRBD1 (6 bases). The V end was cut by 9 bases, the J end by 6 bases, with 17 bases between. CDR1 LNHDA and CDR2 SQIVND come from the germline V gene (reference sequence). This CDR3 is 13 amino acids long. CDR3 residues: CASSQGPGDGYTF. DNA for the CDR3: TGTGCCAGCTCCCAGGGGCCAGGAGATGGCTACACCTTC.

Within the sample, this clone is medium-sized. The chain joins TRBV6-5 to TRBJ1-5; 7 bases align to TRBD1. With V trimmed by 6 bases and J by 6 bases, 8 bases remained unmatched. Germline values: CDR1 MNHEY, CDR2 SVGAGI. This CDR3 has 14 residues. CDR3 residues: CASSRQGDGQPQHF. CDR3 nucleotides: TGTGCCAGCAGCCGACAGGGTGACGGTCAGCCCCAGCATTTT.

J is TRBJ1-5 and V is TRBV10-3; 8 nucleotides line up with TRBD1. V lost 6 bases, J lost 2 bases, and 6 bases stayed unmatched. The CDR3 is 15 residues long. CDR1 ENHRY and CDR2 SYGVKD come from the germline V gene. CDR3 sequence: CAISDRGLGNQPQHF. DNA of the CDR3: TGTGCCATCAGCGACAGGGGTTTGGGCAATCAGCCCCAGCATTTT.

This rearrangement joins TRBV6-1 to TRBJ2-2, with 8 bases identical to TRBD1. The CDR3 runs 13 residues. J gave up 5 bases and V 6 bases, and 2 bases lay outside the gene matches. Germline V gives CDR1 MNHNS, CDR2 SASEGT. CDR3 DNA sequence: TGTGCCAGCAGGGGACAGGATACCGGGGAGCTGTTTTTT. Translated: CASRGQDTGELFF.

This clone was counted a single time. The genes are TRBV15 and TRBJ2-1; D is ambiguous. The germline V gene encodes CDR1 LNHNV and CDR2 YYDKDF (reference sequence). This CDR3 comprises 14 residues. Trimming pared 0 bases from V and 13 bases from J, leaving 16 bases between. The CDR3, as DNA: TGTGCCACCAGCAGAGACCCCGGGCCGAATTCCCAGTTCTTC. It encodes CATSRDPGPNSQFF. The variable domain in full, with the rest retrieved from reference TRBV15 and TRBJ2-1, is DAMVIQNPRYQVTQFGKPVTLSCSQTLNHNVMYWYQQKSSQAPKLLFHYYDKDFNNEADTPDNFQSRRPNTSFCFLDIRSPGLGDTAMYLCATSRDPGPNSQFFGPGTRLTVL.

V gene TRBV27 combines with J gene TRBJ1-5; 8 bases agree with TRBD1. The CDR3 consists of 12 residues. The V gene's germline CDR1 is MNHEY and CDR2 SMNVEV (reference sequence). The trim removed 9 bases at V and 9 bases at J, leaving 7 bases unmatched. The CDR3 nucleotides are TGTGCCAGTCCGACAGGGGATGCGCCCCAGCATTTT. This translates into CASPTGDAPQHF.